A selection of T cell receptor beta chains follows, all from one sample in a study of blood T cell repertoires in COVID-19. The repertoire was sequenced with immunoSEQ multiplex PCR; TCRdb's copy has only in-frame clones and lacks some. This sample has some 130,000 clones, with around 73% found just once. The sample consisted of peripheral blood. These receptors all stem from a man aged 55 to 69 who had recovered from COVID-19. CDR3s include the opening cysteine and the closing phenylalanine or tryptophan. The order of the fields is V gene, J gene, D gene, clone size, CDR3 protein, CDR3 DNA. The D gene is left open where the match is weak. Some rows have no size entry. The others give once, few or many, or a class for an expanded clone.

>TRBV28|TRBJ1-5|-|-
CASSSGHGIGNQPQHF
TGTGCCAGCAGCTCGGGACACGGGATAGGCAATCAGCCCCAGCATTTT
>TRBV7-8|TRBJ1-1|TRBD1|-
CASSPGTGSTEAFF
TGTGCCAGCAGCCCCGGGACAGGGAGCACTGAAGCTTTCTTT
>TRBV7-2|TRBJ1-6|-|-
CATKRSQGGSPLHF
TGTGCCACCAAGCGAAGTCAGGGTGGTTCACCCCTCCACTTT
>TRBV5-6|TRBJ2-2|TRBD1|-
CASSPGQGNTGELFF
TGTGCCAGCAGCCCGGGACAGGGGAACACCGGGGAGCTGTTTTTT
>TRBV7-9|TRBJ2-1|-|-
CASSSLENEQFF
TGTGCCAGCAGCTCCCTTGAGAATGAGCAGTTCTTC
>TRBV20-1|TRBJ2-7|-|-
CSASSHQLFYEQYF
TGCAGTGCTAGTTCCCACCAACTCTTCTACGAGCAGTACTTC
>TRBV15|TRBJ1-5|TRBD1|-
CATSFDLGQGYQPQHF
TGTGCCACCAGCTTCGACTTGGGACAGGGGTATCAGCCCCAGCATTTT
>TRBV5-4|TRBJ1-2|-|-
CASSADSYGYTF
TGTGCCAGCAGCGCCGACAGTTATGGCTACACCTTC
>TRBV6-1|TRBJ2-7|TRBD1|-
CASSEGQIYYEQYF
TGTGCCAGCAGTGAGGGACAGATTTACTACGAGCAGTACTTC
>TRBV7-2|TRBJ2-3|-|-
CASSPVADTQYF
TGTGCCAGCAGCCCTGTTGCGGATACGCAGTATTTT
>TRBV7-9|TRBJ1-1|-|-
CASSPGRMNTEAFF
TGTGCCAGCAGCCCAGGGAGGATGAACACTGAAGCTTTCTTT
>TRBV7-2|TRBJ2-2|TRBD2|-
CASSLREGRTGELFF
TGTGCCAGCAGCTTACGGGAGGGCCGGACCGGGGAGCTGTTTTTT
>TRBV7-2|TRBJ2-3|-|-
CASSLGGRVTDTQYF
TGTGCCAGCAGCTTAGGTGGCAGGGTGACAGATACGCAGTATTTT
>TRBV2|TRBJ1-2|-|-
CASSLPSHGGGYTF
TGTGCCAGCAGCCTACCGTCCCACGGCGGTGGCTACACCTTC
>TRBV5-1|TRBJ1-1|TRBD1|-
CASSPGTGGTEAFF
TGCGCCAGCAGCCCGGGGACAGGGGGGACTGAAGCTTTCTTT
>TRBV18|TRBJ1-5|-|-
CASSLREDQPQHF
TGTGCCAGCTCACTGCGAGAGGATCAGCCCCAGCATTTT
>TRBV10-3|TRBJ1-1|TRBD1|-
CAISGQGSEAFF
TGTGCCATCAGTGGACAGGGCTCTGAAGCTTTCTTT
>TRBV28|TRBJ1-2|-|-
CASHVSLSGPNYGYTF
TGTGCCAGCCACGTCAGTTTATCAGGGCCTAACTATGGCTACACCTTC
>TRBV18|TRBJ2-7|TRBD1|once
CASSPPGQMGPYEQYF
TGTGCCAGCTCACCGCCGGGACAGATGGGTCCCTACGAGCAGTACTTC
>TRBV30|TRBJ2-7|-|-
CAWSVPPQAQYF
TGTGCCTGGAGTGTCCCCCCCCAAGCGCAGTACTTC
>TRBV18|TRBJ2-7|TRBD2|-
CASSPLGLAGGSSYEQYF
TGTGCCAGCTCACCATTGGGACTAGCGGGAGGGAGCTCCTACGAGCAGTACTTC
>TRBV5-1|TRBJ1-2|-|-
CASSSLEGTGANYGYTF
TGCGCCAGCAGCTCCCTGGAGGGGACGGGAGCTAACTATGGCTACACCTTC
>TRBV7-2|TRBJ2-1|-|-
CASRNSGYEQFF
TGTGCCAGCAGGAATAGCGGATATGAGCAGTTCTTC
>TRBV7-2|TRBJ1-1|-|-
CASSLVGMNTEAFF
TGTGCCAGCAGCTTAGTCGGTATGAACACTGAAGCTTTCTTT
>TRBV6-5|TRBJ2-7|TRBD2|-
CASSTSGLSYEQYF
TGTGCCAGCAGTACTAGCGGCCTCTCCTACGAGCAGTACTTC
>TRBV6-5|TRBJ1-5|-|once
CASSLRSNQPQHF
TGTGCCAGCAGCCTACGGAGTAATCAGCCCCAGCATTTT
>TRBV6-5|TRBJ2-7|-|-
CASTETASGQYF
TGTGCCAGCACCGAGACAGCCTCGGGGCAGTACTTC
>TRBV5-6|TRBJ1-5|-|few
CASSSGRGDQPQHF
TGTGCCAGCAGTTCCGGGAGAGGTGATCAGCCCCAGCATTTT
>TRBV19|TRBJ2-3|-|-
CASKSLPSTDTQYF
TGTGCCAGTAAAAGCTTACCTAGCACAGATACGCAGTATTTT
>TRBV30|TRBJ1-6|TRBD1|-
CAWSEGTANSPLHF
TGTGCCTGGAGTGAGGGGACAGCGAATTCACCCCTCCACTTT
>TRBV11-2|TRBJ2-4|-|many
CASRAVAKNIQYF
TGTGCCAGCAGGGCGGTTGCCAAAAACATTCAGTACTTC
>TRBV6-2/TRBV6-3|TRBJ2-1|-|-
CASTPRRGDNEQFF
TGTGCCAGCACCCCCAGACGGGGAGACAATGAGCAGTTCTTC
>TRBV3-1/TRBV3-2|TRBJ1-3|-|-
CASSQTAFSGNTIYF
TGTGCCAGCAGCCAAACAGCTTTCTCTGGAAACACCATATATTTT
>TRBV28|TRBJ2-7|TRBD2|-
CASTSAAGVNEQYF
TGTGCCAGCACCTCCGCAGCGGGGGTCAACGAGCAGTACTTC
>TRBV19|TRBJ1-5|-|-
CASSGGSLSNQPQHF
TGTGCCAGTAGTGGGGGGTCCCTCTCCAATCAGCCCCAGCATTTT
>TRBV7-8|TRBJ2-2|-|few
CASSPLPRTGELFF
TGTGCCAGCAGCCCACTGCCCCGCACCGGGGAGCTGTTTTTT
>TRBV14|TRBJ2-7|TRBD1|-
CASSQVVGQGNHEQYF
TGTGCCAGCAGCCAGGTTGTAGGACAGGGGAATCACGAGCAGTACTTC